One sample yielded the 8 T cell receptor beta chains listed below, sequenced in a study of blood T cell repertoires in COVID-19. The table came from immunoSEQ multiplex PCR; TCRdb's copy has only in-frame clones and leaves some out. The sample has under 300,000 clones, approximately 83% seen once. The source material was peripheral blood. These TCRs come from a human donor in a cohort sampled during active COVID-19.

The chain employs TRBV4-1 and TRBJ2-7, with 8 bases fitting TRBD2. With 1 base clipped from V and 7 bases from J, the junction kept 15 bases outside the gene matches. Germline V lookup: CDR1 MGHRA, CDR2 YSYEKL. The CDR3 consists of 17 residues. As DNA, the CDR3 is TGCGCCAGCAGCCAAGGTTGGGTGGTAGCGGGGTATAATGAGCAGTACTTC. This codes for CASSQGWVVAGYNEQYF.

The chain has TRBV24-1 and TRBJ2-1; 12 nucleotides agree with TRBD2. The length of the CDR3 is 22 residues. Germline CDR1 and CDR2: KGHDR and SFDVKD. The junction had 22 bases not matched to a gene; V was cut back by 1 base and J by 7 bases. The CDR3 is CATSDFTPHRSSGRAVPNEQFF. Here the CDR3 DNA reads TGTGCCACCAGTGATTTTACCCCCCATCGGTCTAGCGGGAGGGCCGTACCGAATGAGCAGTTCTTC.

The chain is built from TRBV9 and TRBJ1-1, with 8 positions matching TRBD1. This CDR3 has 13 residues. V lost 7 bases, J lost 2 bases, and 4 bases stayed unmatched. Germline assignment: CDR1 SGDLS and CDR2 YYNGEE. For the CDR3, the DNA is TGTGCCAGCGGTGGACAGGGAAACACTGAAGCTTTCTTT. Its translation is CASGGQGNTEAFF.

The table lists this clone with a count of one. The V gene is TRBV28, the J gene TRBJ2-7; 12 bases align to TRBD2. Germline CDR1 and CDR2: MDHEN and SYDVKM. J lost 0 bases, V lost 5 bases, and 5 bases had no gene match. The CDR3 loop spans 16 amino acids. The CDR3 DNA follows: TGTGCCAGCAGTACGGGACTAGCGGGCGGCTCCTACGAGCAGTACTTC. It specifies CASSTGLAGGSYEQYF.

This chain joins TRBV12-3 or TRBV12-4 and TRBJ2-7; D uncertain. The V end was cut by 4 bases, the J end by 3 bases, with 4 bases between. This CDR3 contains 11 residues. CDR3 residues: CASSSVYEQYF. The DNA for the CDR3 is TGTGCCAGCAGTTCCGTCTACGAGCAGTACTTC.

This clone has only one observation. Written as DNA, the CDR3 is TGCAGCGTTGATTACACGAACACCGGGGAGCTGTTTTTT. It encodes CSVDYTNTGELFF. The chain uses TRBV29-1 and TRBJ2-2; D gene uncertain. The germline V gene encodes CDR1 SQVTM and CDR2 ANQGSEA. This CDR3 contains 13 residues. Trimming took 3 bases from V and 0 from J, leaving 5 bases between them.

The DNA for the CDR3 is TGTGCCTGGAGTGTACGTGACACCTCTACAAGGGGCTACACCTTC. It encodes CAWSVRDTSTRGYTF. The chain joins TRBV30 to TRBJ1-2; D is ambiguous. Trimming took off 0 bases at V and 8 bases at J, with 19 bases between the two ends. Germline CDR1 reads GTSNPN; CDR2 reads SVGIG (reference sequence). The CDR3 has 15 residues.

This chain uses TRBV9 with TRBJ2-5, with a possible D match to TRBD1 (6 bases). Germline V lookup: CDR1 SGDLS, CDR2 YYNGEE. Trimming took 3 bases from V and 1 from J, leaving 10 bases between them. The CDR3 runs to 14 residues. DNA for the CDR3: TGTGCCAGCAGCGCCGGGACACTCCAAGAGACCCAGTACTTC. Its translation: CASSAGTLQETQYF.